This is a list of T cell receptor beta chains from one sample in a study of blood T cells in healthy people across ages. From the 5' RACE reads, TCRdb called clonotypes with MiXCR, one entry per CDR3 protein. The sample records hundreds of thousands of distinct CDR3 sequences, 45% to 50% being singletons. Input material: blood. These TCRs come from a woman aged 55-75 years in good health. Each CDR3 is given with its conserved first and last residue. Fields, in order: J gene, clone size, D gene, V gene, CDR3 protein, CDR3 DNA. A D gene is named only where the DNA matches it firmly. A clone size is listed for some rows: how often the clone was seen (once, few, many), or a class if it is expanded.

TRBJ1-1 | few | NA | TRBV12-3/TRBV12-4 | CASSFFTLGTEAFF | TGTGCCAGCAGTTTTTTCACCCTGGGGACTGAAGCTTTCTTT
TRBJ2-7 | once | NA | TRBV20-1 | CSEGHLVCRAGQYF | TGCAGTGAAGGCCACCTTGTATGCCGTGCTGGTCAGTACTTC
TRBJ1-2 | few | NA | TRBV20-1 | CSVAGENYGYTF | TGCAGTGTGGCAGGGGAGAACTATGGCTACACCTTC
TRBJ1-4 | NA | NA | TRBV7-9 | CASSLVIGSTNEKLFF | TGTGCCAGCAGCTTAGTTATAGGGTCAACTAATGAAAAACTGTTTTTT
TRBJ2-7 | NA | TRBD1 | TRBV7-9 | CASSKPGQGVYEQYF | TGTGCCAGCAGCAAGCCGGGACAGGGAGTGTACGAGCAGTACTTC
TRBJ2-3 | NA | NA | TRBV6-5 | CASSYSARHTQYF | TGTGCCAGCAGTTACTCTGCCCGACATACGCAGTATTTT
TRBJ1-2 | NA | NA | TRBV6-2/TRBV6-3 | CASKEAENYGYTF | TGTGCCAGCAAGGAGGCGGAAAACTATGGCTACACCTTC
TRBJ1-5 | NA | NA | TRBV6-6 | CASGGDSNQPQHF | TGTGCCAGCGGGGGAGATAGCAATCAGCCCCAGCATTTT
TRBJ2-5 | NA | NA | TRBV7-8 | CASSFGLVQETQYF | TGTGCCAGCAGCTTTGGACTGGTCCAAGAGACCCAGTACTTC
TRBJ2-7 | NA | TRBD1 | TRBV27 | CASSSPTGASYEQYF | TGTGCCAGCAGTTCACCGACAGGGGCCTCCTACGAGCAGTACTTC
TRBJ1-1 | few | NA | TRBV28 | CASSLRVSRTEAFF | TGTGCCAGCAGTTTACGGGTTAGCAGGACTGAAGCTTTCTTT
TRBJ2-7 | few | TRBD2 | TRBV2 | CAGKRDSYEQYF | TGTGCCGGTAAGCGGGACTCCTACGAGCAGTACTTC
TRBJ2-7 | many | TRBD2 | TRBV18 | CASSPISEGLAGYEQYF | TGTGCCAGCTCACCAATTTCGGAGGGGCTAGCGGGGTACGAGCAGTACTTC
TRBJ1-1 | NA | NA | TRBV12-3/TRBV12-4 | CASSFSRPEAFF | TGTGCCAGCAGTTTTTCACGGCCTGAAGCTTTCTTT
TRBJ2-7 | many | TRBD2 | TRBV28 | CASRGSGSSYEQYF | TGTGCCAGCAGGGGTAGCGGGAGCTCCTACGAGCAGTACTTC
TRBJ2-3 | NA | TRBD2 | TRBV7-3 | CASSPAGTSTDTQYF | TGTGCCAGCAGCCCAGCGGGAACTAGCACAGATACGCAGTATTTT
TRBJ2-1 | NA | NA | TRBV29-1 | CSALTGDGGRGSNEQFF | TGCAGCGCCCTGACAGGGGATGGCGGGAGAGGTTCTAATGAGCAGTTCTTC
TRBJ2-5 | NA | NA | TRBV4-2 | CASSQDLAAYNEQYF | TGTGCCAGCAGCCAAGACCTAGCAGCCTACAATGAGCAGTACTTC
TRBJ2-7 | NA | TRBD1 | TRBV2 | CASSEMPGGYEQYF | TGTGCCAGCAGTGAAATGCCAGGGGGATACGAGCAGTACTTC
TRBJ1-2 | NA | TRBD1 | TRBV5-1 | CASSLGPDRGRIGYTF | TGCGCCAGCAGCTTGGGCCCAGACAGGGGAAGAATCGGCTACACCTTC
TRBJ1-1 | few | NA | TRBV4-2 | CASALERGQAFF | TGTGCCAGCGCCCTCGAACGGGGGCAAGCTTTCTTT
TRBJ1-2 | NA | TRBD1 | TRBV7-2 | CDSSGSGGHRGYTF | TGTGACAGCAGCGGTTCAGGGGGCCATCGGGGCTACACCTTC
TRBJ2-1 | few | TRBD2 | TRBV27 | CASRRLAGDYNEQFF | TGTGCCAGCAGGCGACTAGCGGGAGATTACAATGAGCAGTTCTTC
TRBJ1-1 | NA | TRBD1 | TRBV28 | CASSTPTGGSNTEAFF | TGTGCCAGCAGTACTCCTACAGGGGGGTCAAACACTGAAGCTTTCTTT
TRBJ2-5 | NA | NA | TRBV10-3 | CAISEPGGETQYF | TGTGCCATCAGTGAACCAGGTGGAGAGACCCAGTACTTC
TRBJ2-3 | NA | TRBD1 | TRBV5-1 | CASSLRPPTGVTDTQYF | TGCGCCAGCAGCTTGAGGCCTCCGACAGGGGTTACAGATACGCAGTATTTT
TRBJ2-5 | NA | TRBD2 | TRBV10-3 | CAISGGTSASQETQYF | TGTGCCATCAGTGGGGGGACTAGCGCTTCCCAAGAGACCCAGTACTTC
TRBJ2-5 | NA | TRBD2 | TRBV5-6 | CASSCREGMGQYF | TGTGCCAGCAGCTGCCGGGAGGGAATGGGGCAGTACTTC
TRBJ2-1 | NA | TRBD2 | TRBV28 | CASSPQGASGRYEQFF | TGTGCCAGCAGTCCCCAGGGTGCTAGCGGGAGATATGAGCAGTTCTTC
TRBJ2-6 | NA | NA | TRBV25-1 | CACSEGLGSGANVLTF | TGTGCCTGCAGTGAAGGTCTGGGGTCTGGGGCCAACGTCCTGACTTTC
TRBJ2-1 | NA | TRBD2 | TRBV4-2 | CASSQDPDTTSGRINEQFF | TGTGCCAGCAGCCAAGATCCCGATACGACTAGCGGGAGGATCAATGAGCAGTTCTTC
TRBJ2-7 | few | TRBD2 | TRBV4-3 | CATSAQRDSYEQYF | TGCGCCACCAGCGCCCAGCGGGACTCCTACGAGCAGTACTTC
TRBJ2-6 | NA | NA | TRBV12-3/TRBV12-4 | CASSGRRFSGANVLTF | TGTGCCAGCAGTGGTCGTAGGTTCTCTGGGGCCAACGTCCTGACTTTC
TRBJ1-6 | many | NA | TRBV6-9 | CASTRSPLHF | TGTGCCAGCACTCGATCACCCCTCCACTTT
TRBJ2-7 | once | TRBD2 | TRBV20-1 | CSARDQSGRKTGSYEQYF | TGCAGTGCTAGAGATCAAAGCGGGAGGAAAACGGGGTCCTACGAGCAGTACTTC
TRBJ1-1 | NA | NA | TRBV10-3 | CAISAAQGVNTEAFF | TGTGCCATCAGTGCAGCACAGGGAGTGAACACTGAAGCTTTCTTT
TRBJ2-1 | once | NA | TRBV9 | CASSVAPGASNEQFF | TGTGCCAGCAGCGTAGCTCCGGGGGCCTCCAATGAGCAGTTCTTC
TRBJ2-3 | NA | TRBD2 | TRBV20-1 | CSARVSAGGLDTQYF | TGCAGTGCTAGAGTCTCGGCGGGAGGACTAGATACGCAGTATTTT
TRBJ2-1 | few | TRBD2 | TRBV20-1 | CSARTSGASSYNEQFF | TGCAGTGCAAGGACTAGCGGGGCTAGCTCCTACAATGAGCAGTTCTTC
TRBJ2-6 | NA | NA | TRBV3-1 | CASSPMTNSGTNVLTF | TGTGCCAGCAGCCCCATGACTAACTCTGGGACCAACGTCCTGACTTTC
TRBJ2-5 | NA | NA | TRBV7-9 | CASSVGTGQETQYF | TGTGCCAGCAGCGTGGGGACCGGCCAAGAGACCCAGTACTTC
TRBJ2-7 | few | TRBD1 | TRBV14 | CASSPRTGDESYEQYF | TGTGCCAGCAGCCCTCGCACAGGGGACGAGAGTTACGAGCAGTACTTC
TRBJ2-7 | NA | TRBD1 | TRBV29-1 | CSVEFGQGSSYEQYF | TGCAGCGTTGAGTTCGGACAGGGGAGCTCCTACGAGCAGTACTTC
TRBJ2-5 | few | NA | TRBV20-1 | CSANQLQTQYF | TGCAGTGCCAACCAATTACAGACCCAGTACTTC
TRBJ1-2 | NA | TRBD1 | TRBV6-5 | CASSYWRTGGGYTF | TGTGCCAGCAGTTACTGGAGGACAGGGGGAGGCTACACCTTC
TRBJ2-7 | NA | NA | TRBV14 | CASSQNQGGEQYF | TGTGCCAGCAGCCAAAATCAGGGCGGGGAGCAGTACTTC